What follows are 31 T cell receptor beta chains derived from one specimen sequenced in a study of blood T cell repertoires in COVID-19 (dated by TCRdb to 2018 to 2021). The library was prepared using the immunoSEQ multiplex PCR assay. TCRdb limited this immuneACCESS table to in-frame rearrangements with V and J called. A share of clones is missing; checked studies link under half to unresolved V genes, and the rest is unexplained. Here the sample has about 100,000 clones; about four fifths occur a single time. About a tenth of the sample is taken by the ten largest. Sequenced input: peripheral blood. These receptors were taken from a man aged 35 to 55 with active or convalescent COVID-19.

The chain uses TRBV4-2 and TRBJ2-3; D is possibly TRBD2 (6 bases). With 1 base removed from V and 2 bases from J, the gap between germline ends came to 10 bases. This CDR3 spans 15 amino acids. CDR1 and CDR2 (germline): LGHNA, YNFKEQ. CDR3 nucleotides: TGTGCCAGCAGCCAAGGCGGCGGGGACACAGATACGCAGTATTTT. Translated: CASSQGGGDTDTQYF.

This clone was detected a few times. The J gene is TRBJ2-2, the V gene TRBV5-1; 8 bases map to TRBD1. The CDR3 spans 18 residues. Germline assignment: CDR1 SGHRS and CDR2 YFSETQ. The V and J ends lost 1 base and 2 bases, in that order; junction bases with no gene match: 10. The CDR3 sequence is CASSLRGPGGINTGELFF. Written as DNA, the CDR3 is TGCGCCAGCAGCTTGAGAGGCCCAGGGGGCATCAACACCGGGGAGCTGTTTTTT. The whole variable domain, remainder taken from reference TRBV5-1 and TRBJ2-2, is KAGVTQTPRYLIKTRGQQVTLSCSPISGHRSVSWYQQTPGQGLQFLFEYFSETQRNKGNFPGRFSGRQFSNSRSEMNVSTLELGDSALYLCASSLRGPGGINTGELFFGEGSRLTVL.

The chain uses TRBV5-1 and TRBJ1-6; 7 bases fit TRBD1. The J segment lost 10 bases and the V segment lost 4 bases, leaving 11 bases of the junction unmatched. Germline CDR1 is SGHRS and CDR2 is YFSETQ. The CDR3 has 15 residues. CDR3 residues: CASSPIDRDGSPLHF. CDR3 nucleotides: TGCGCCAGCAGCCCAATTGACAGGGATGGGTCACCCCTCCACTTT.

The genes are TRBV12-5 and TRBJ2-3; tentative D call: TRBD2 (7 bases). V was pared by 5 bases and J by 1 base, with 10 bases between. Per the germline V gene, CDR1 is LGHNT and CDR2 is FRNRAP. CDR3 length: 14 amino acids. CDR3 residues: CASGRGGRTDTQYF. As DNA, the CDR3 is TGTGCTAGTGGTAGGGGGGGACGCACAGATACGCAGTATTTT. The full variable domain, with the rest looked up from reference TRBV12-5 and TRBJ2-3, is DARVTQTPRHKVTEMGQEVTMRCQPILGHNTVFWYRQTMMQGLELLAYFRNRAPLDDSGMPKDRFSAEMPDATLATLKIQPSEPRDSAVYFCASGRGGRTDTQYFGPGTRLTVL.

V and J are TRBV6-1 and TRBJ2-5; 7 bases map to TRBD2. Germline values: CDR1 MNHNS, CDR2 SASEGT. CDR3 length: 17 amino acids. Trimming cost V 4 bases and J 0 bases; bases outside gene matches: 11. CDR3 bases: TGTGCCAGCAGTGGTAAATCGGGGGGAAGCTACCAAGAGACCCAGTACTTC. It encodes CASSGKSGGSYQETQYF.

V is TRBV27 and J is TRBJ2-3, with unresolved D. Between the trimmed V and J ends, which lost 2 bases and 8 bases, there was a span of 17 bases. The CDR3 is 15 amino acids. CDR1 MNHEY and CDR2 SMNVEV come from the germline V gene (reference sequence). CDR3 bases: TGTGCCAGCAGTTTAAGATCAGTTATACGCGGTACGCAGTATTTT. Translating it yields CASSLRSVIRGTQYF.

This clone was seen more than once but under ten times. This chain joins TRBV19 and TRBJ1-2, with unresolved D. The CDR3 totals 13 residues. Between the trimmed V and J ends, which lost 5 bases and 0 bases, there was a span of 7 bases. Germline V gives CDR1 LNHDA, CDR2 SQIVND (reference sequence). CDR3 coding DNA: TGTGCCAGTAGTCCGAGAGCTAACTATGGCTACACCTTC. This gives the protein CASSPRANYGYTF.

V is TRBV3-1 (or the pseudogene TRBV3-2) and J is TRBJ1-1; a weak D match, TRBD1 (6 bases). The germline gives CDR1 LGHDT, CDR2 YNNKEL (reference sequence). The CDR3 contains 16 residues. V gave up 1 base and J gave up 5 bases, with 17 bases separating them. Here the CDR3 reads CASSQGGPGAGTEAFF. In DNA, the CDR3 is TGTGCCAGCAGCCAAGGGGGGCCAGGGGCTGGGACTGAAGCTTTCTTT.

The genes are TRBV3-1 (or the pseudogene TRBV3-2) and TRBJ1-2; D perhaps matches TRBD1 (5 bases). Germline V gene data show CDR1 as LGHDT and CDR2 as YNNKEL (reference sequence). V was pared by 3 bases and J by 0 bases, with 14 bases between. The CDR3 consists of 16 residues. CDR3: CASSHGTGAANYGYTF. The CDR3 coding sequence is TGTGCCAGCAGCCACGGGACTGGTGCAGCTAACTATGGCTACACCTTC.

This clone has only a few counts. J is TRBJ2-1 and V is TRBV13, with D perhaps matching TRBD1 (5 bases). This CDR3 region has 15 residues. Trimming left V 5 bases short and J 0 bases short, with 11 bases between. Germline CDR1 reads PRHDT; CDR2 reads FYEKMQ (reference sequence). CDR3 protein: CASSQRQSSYNEQFF. CDR3 coding DNA: TGTGCCAGCAGCCAGAGACAGAGCTCCTACAATGAGCAGTTCTTC.

The gene calls are TRBV7-9 and TRBJ1-1, with 9 nucleotides matching TRBD1. The CDR3 totals 14 residues. Germline V CDR1 and CDR2: SEHNR, FQNEAQ (reference sequence). V lost 4 bases and J lost 5; bases outside the gene matches: 5. CDR3 protein: CASSWGQGGTEAFF. CDR3 bases: TGTGCCAGCAGCTGGGGACAGGGCGGTACTGAAGCTTTCTTT.

The chain has TRBV7-6 and TRBJ1-3; 8 bases fit TRBD1. The CDR3 totals 15 residues. Per the germline V gene, CDR1 is SGHVS and CDR2 is FNYEAQ. J was trimmed by 1 base and V by 2 bases; bases with no gene match: 1. CDR3 sequence (DNA): TGTGCCAGCAGCTTATGGACAGGGTCTGGAAACACCATATATTTT. Translated, it gives CASSLWTGSGNTIYF. The full variable domain, completed using reference TRBV7-6 and TRBJ1-3, is GAGVSQSPRYKVTKRGQDVALRCDPISGHVSLYWYRQALGQGPEFLTYFNYEAQQDKSGLPNDRFSAERPEGSISTLTIQRTEQRDSAMYRCASSLWTGSGNTIYFGEGSWLTVV.

The chain uses TRBV13 and TRBJ2-3, with TRBD1 identical over 7 bases. There are 13 residues in the CDR3. The V and J ends lost 1 base and 10 bases, in that order; junction bases with no gene match: 5. Germline CDR1 and CDR2: PRHDT and FYEKMQ (reference sequence). The CDR3 protein is CASSLAGGFSQYF. As DNA, the CDR3 is TGTGCCAGCAGCTTAGCAGGGGGATTTTCGCAGTATTTT. The whole variable domain, remainder taken from reference TRBV13 and TRBJ2-3, is AAGVIQSPRHLIKEKRETATLKCYPIPRHDTVYWYQQGPGQDPQFLISFYEKMQSDKGSIPDRFSAQQFSDYHSELNMSSLELGDSALYFCASSLAGGFSQYFGPGTRLTVL.

The chain uses TRBV11-3 and TRBJ2-1; tentative D call: TRBD2 (6 bases). This CDR3 is built from 16 residues. Germline CDR1 is SGHNT and CDR2 is YENEEA. V shed 2 bases and J shed 0 bases, with 11 bases lying between them. CDR3 loop: CASSLRGLNSYNEQFF. DNA of the CDR3: TGTGCCAGCAGCTTACGGGGACTGAACTCCTACAATGAGCAGTTCTTC.

This chain joins TRBV19 and TRBJ2-6; 13 nucleotides line up with TRBD2. The ends lost 3 bases at V and 0 bases at J; junction bases unmatched: 14. This CDR3 is 22 amino acids long. CDR1 and CDR2 (germline): LNHDA, SQIVND (reference sequence). This CDR3 reads CASSIWPGTSGAPSSGANVLTF. The CDR3, as DNA: TGTGCCAGTAGTATCTGGCCCGGGACTAGCGGGGCACCATCCTCTGGGGCCAACGTCCTGACTTTC.

The chain links TRBV5-1 to TRBJ1-1; tentative D call: TRBD1 (6 bases). The V gene's germline CDR1 is SGHRS and CDR2 YFSETQ. The CDR3 has 14 amino acids. Trimming shortened V by 6 bases and J by 1 base, and 13 bases separated the two germline ends. The CDR3 coding sequence is TGCGCCAGCACCCAGGGGCCGGGGAACACTGAAGCTTTCTTT. Translated, it gives CASTQGPGNTEAFF.

This clone came up once. The rearrangement links TRBV19 to TRBJ2-1; TRBD2 agrees at 11 bases. The CDR3 has 16 amino acids. V lost 3 bases, J lost 4 bases, and 5 bases stayed unmatched. CDR1 is LNHDA and CDR2 is SQIVND in the germline V gene (reference sequence). The CDR3: CASSISPSGGYNEQFF. CDR3 DNA sequence: TGTGCCAGTAGTATTAGCCCTAGCGGGGGGTACAATGAGCAGTTCTTC.

J is TRBJ2-1 and V is TRBV11-2, with TRBD1 matching over 7 bases. Germline V lookup: CDR1 SGHAT, CDR2 FQNNGV. V gave up 6 bases and J gave up 4 bases; unmatched junction bases: 12. The CDR3 has 16 residues. The DNA for the CDR3 is TGTGCCAGCAGTCCCATTACAGGGGTTGGGTACAATGAGCAGTTCTTC. Protein sequence: CASSPITGVGYNEQFF.

The table lists this clone with a count of one. The rearrangement links TRBV9 to TRBJ2-5; 10 nucleotides match TRBD1. The CDR3 runs to 12 residues. The V gene's germline CDR1 is SGDLS and CDR2 YYNGEE. V lost 7 bases to trimming and J lost 5 bases; unmatched junction nucleotides: 2. The CDR3 region is CASGQGGETQYF. The CDR3 DNA follows: TGTGCCAGCGGACAGGGGGGGGAGACCCAGTACTTC.

The chain recombines TRBV4-2 with TRBJ1-2; 7 bases fit TRBD1. CDR3 length equals 15 residues. In germline, CDR1 is LGHNA, CDR2 YNFKEQ. V dropped 1 base and J dropped 2; count of bases not matched to a gene: 4. The CDR3 region is CASSQASDRNYGYTF. As DNA, the CDR3 is TGTGCCAGCAGCCAAGCGTCGGACAGGAACTATGGCTACACCTTC.

J is TRBJ2-7 and V is TRBV19; maybe TRBD1 (6 bases). CDR3 length: 14 residues. The germline V and J ends were trimmed by 3 bases and 7 bases, with 16 bases remaining between them. Germline V gene data show CDR1 as LNHDA and CDR2 as SQIVND (reference sequence). The CDR3 nucleotides read TGTGCCAGTAGTATCGCGACAGGTGCGTCGGAGCAGTACTTC. Amino acids: CASSIATGASEQYF.

The chain links TRBV20-1 to TRBJ2-2; 13 bases line up with TRBD2. Germline trimming cut 3 bases from V and 3 bases from J; bases unmatched to any gene: 13. The CDR3 spans 19 residues. CDR1 is DFQATT and CDR2 is SNEGSKA in the germline V gene (reference sequence). CDR3 residues: CSASRPPTGLAGDTGELFF. The DNA for the CDR3 is TGCAGTGCTAGTCGCCCTCCAACAGGACTAGCGGGGGACACCGGGGAGCTGTTTTTT.

The J gene is TRBJ2-3, the V gene TRBV7-9; D gene unclear. CDR1 is SEHNR, CDR2 FQNEAQ, per germline (reference sequence). V was pared by 4 bases and J by 4 bases, with 3 bases between. The CDR3 length is 11 residues. CDR3 nucleotide sequence: TGTGCCAGCAGCTCCGCAGATACGCAGTATTTT. Translated, it gives CASSSADTQYF.

V and J are TRBV19 and TRBJ1-3; unclear D gene. Trimming took 6 bases from V and 0 from J, leaving 9 bases between them. The CDR3 extends over 14 amino acids. Germline V gene sequence: CDR1 LNHDA, CDR2 SQIVND (reference sequence). The CDR3 sequence is CASRSRLSGNTIYF. The CDR3 nucleotides read TGTGCCAGTAGGAGCAGGCTCTCTGGAAACACCATATATTTT.

This chain joins TRBV5-1 and TRBJ1-6; D remains unclear. V dropped 4 bases and J dropped 13 bases, with 18 bases sitting between them. This CDR3 comprises 14 residues. CDR1 SGHRS and CDR2 YFSETQ come from the germline V gene. The CDR3 loop reads CASSPEFLSRPLHF. As DNA, the CDR3 is TGCGCCAGCAGCCCTGAATTCTTGAGTCGGCCCCTCCACTTT.

The rearrangement joins TRBV19 to TRBJ2-1; TRBD2 agrees at 8 bases. There are 13 residues in the CDR3. The ends lost 8 bases at V and 4 bases at J; junction bases unmatched: 4. Germline CDR1 is LNHDA and CDR2 is SQIVND (reference sequence). The CDR3 region has the DNA TGTGCCAGTGGCGGGGGGAGATACAATGAGCAGTTCTTC. This sequence encodes CASGGGRYNEQFF. Using reference TRBV19 and TRBJ2-1 for the parts outside the CDR3, the full variable domain is DGGITQSPKYLFRKEGQNVTLSCEQNLNHDAMYWYRQDPGQGLRLIYYSQIVNDFQKGDIAEGYSVSREKKESFPLTVTSAQKNPTAFYLCASGGGRYNEQFFGPGTRLTVL.

This clone has a count of ten or more. Written as DNA, the CDR3 is TGCGCCAGCAGCCAAGAACAGCCCAACTACGAGCAGTACTTC. The encoded protein is CASSQEQPNYEQYF. The chain employs TRBV4-1 and TRBJ2-7; no reliable D call. This CDR3 has 14 amino acids. Germline V CDR1 and CDR2: MGHRA, YSYEKL. The V gene lost 0 bases and the J gene lost 3 bases, with 9 bases spanning the gap.

This chain joins TRBV5-1 and TRBJ1-2, with TRBD1 identical over 7 bases. The CDR3 covers 16 residues. The ends lost 4 bases at V and 1 base at J; junction bases unmatched: 10. Per germline, CDR1 SGHRS and CDR2 YFSETQ. CDR3 sequence: CASSSTNRGINYGYTF. The CDR3 DNA is TGCGCCAGCAGCAGTACGAACAGGGGAATTAACTATGGCTACACCTTC.

V gene TRBV30 combines with J gene TRBJ1-2; D not certain. Trimming removed 1 base from V and 8 bases from J, with 8 bases in between. Germline V gene lookup returns CDR1 GTSNPN and CDR2 SVGIG (reference sequence). This CDR3 has 11 residues. CDR3 sequence reads: CAWSGQRGYTF. The DNA of the CDR3 is TGTGCCTGGAGTGGGCAGCGGGGCTACACCTTC. The full variable domain, with the rest looked up from reference TRBV30 and TRBJ1-2, is SQTIHQWPATLVQPVGSPLSLECTVEGTSNPNLYWYRQAAGRGLQLLFYSVGIGQISSEVPQNLSASRPQDRQFILSSKKLLLSDSGFYLCAWSGQRGYTFGSGTRLTVV.

This clone was recorded a few times. The rearrangement uses TRBV12-3 or TRBV12-4 and TRBJ2-3; the D gene is possibly TRBD2 (6 bases). Trimming shortened V by 5 bases and J by 1 base, and 7 bases separated the two germline ends. CDR3 length: 13 amino acids. The CDR3 coding sequence is TGTGCCAGCAGTACGGGAGGCACAGATACGCAGTATTTT. It translates to CASSTGGTDTQYF.

The genes are TRBV2 and TRBJ1-5; possible D gene TRBD1, 6 bases. This CDR3 is built from 14 residues. Trimming shortened V by 3 bases and J by 5 bases, and 11 bases separated the two germline ends. The V gene's germline CDR1 is SNHLY and CDR2 FYNNEI. CDR3 DNA sequence: TGTGCCAGCAGTGATCGGACAGTGGATCAGCCCCAGCATTTT. It codes for CASSDRTVDQPQHF.